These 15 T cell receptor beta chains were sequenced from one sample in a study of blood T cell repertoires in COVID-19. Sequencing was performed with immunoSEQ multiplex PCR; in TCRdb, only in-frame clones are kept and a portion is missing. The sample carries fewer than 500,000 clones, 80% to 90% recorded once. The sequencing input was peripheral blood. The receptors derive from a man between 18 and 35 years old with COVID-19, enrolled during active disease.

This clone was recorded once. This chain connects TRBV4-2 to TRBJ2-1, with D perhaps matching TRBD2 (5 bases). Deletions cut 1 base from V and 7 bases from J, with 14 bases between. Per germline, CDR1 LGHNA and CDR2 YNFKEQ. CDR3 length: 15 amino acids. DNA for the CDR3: TGTGCCAGCAGCCAAGGGATAGCGCTCGTTAATGAGCAGTTCTTC. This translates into CASSQGIALVNEQFF.

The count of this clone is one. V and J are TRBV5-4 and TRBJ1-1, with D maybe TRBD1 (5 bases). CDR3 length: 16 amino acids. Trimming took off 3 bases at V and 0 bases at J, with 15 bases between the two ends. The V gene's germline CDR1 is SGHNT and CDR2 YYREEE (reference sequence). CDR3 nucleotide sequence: TGTGCCAGCAGCTCCCAGGGCCGGGGGATGAACACTGAAGCTTTCTTT. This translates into CASSSQGRGMNTEAFF.

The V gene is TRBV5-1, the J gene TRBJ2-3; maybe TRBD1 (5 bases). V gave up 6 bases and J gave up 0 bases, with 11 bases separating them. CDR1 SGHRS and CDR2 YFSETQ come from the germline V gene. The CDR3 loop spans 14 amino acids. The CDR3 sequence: CASKGRTSTDTQYF. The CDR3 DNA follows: TGCGCCAGCAAAGGGCGGACAAGCACAGATACGCAGTATTTT.

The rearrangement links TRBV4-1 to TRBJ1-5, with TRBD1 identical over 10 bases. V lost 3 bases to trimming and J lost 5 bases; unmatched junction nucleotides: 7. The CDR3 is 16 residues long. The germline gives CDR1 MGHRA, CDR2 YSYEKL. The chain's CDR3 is CASSQSTGTGDQPQHF. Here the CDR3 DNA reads TGCGCCAGCAGCCAGTCTACGGGGACAGGGGATCAGCCCCAGCATTTT.

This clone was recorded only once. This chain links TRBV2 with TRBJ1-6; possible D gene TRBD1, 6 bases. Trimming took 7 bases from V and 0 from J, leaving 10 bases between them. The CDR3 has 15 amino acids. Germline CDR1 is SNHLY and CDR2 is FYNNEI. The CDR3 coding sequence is TGTGCCAGCACTCAGGGGAGCTCCTATAATTCACCCCTCCACTTT. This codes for CASTQGSSYNSPLHF.

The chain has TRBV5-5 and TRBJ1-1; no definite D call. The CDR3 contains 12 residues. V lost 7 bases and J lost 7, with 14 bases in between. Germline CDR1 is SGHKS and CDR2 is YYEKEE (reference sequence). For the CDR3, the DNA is TGTGCCAGCGGCCCTTCGGGGAGTGAAGCTTTCTTT. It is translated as CASGPSGSEAFF. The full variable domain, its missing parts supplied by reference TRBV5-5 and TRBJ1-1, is DAGVTQSPTHLIKTRGQQVTLRCSPISGHKSVSWYQQVLGQGPQFIFQYYEKEERGRGNFPDRFSARQFPNYSSELNVNALLLGDSALYLCASGPSGSEAFFGQGTRLTVV.

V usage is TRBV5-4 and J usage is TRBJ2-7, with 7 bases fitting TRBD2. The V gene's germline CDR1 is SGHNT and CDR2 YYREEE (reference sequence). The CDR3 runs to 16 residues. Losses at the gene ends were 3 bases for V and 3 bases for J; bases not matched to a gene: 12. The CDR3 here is CASSYVSPSGNYEQYF. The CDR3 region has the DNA TGTGCCAGCAGCTACGTTTCGCCTAGCGGAAACTACGAGCAGTACTTC.

The CDR3 sequence is CASSTGETQYF. The CDR3 region has the DNA TGTGCCAGCAGTACGGGGGAGACCCAGTACTTC. This rearrangement joins TRBV12-3 or TRBV12-4 to TRBJ2-5; D is possibly TRBD2 (5 bases). This CDR3 has 11 residues. V lost 5 bases, J lost 5 bases, and 6 bases lay in between.

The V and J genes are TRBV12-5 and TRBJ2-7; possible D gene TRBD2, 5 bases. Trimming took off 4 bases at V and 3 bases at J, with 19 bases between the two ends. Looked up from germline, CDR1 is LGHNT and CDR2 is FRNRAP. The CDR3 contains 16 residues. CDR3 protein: CASGSPDPRGYYEQYF. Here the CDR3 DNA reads TGTGCTAGTGGTTCGCCCGATCCCCGGGGATACTACGAGCAGTACTTC.

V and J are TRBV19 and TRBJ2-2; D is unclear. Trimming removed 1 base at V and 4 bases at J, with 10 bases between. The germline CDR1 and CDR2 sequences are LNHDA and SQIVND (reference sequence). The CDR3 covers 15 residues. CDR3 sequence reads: CASSIVRVGTGELFF. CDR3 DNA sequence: TGTGCCAGTAGTATAGTCCGGGTCGGCACCGGGGAGCTGTTTTTT.

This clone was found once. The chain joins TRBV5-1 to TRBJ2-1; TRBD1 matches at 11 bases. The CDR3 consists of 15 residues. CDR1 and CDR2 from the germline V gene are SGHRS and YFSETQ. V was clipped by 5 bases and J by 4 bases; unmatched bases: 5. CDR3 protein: CASSYGTGGYNEQFF. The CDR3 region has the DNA TGCGCCAGCAGTTACGGGACAGGGGGTTACAATGAGCAGTTCTTC.

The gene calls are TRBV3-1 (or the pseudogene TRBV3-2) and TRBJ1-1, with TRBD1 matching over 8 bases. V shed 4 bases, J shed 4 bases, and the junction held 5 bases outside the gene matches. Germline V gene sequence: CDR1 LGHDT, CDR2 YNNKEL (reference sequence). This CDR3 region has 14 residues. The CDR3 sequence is CASSPLGQGTEAFF. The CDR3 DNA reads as TGTGCCAGCAGCCCCCTAGGACAGGGCACTGAAGCTTTCTTT.

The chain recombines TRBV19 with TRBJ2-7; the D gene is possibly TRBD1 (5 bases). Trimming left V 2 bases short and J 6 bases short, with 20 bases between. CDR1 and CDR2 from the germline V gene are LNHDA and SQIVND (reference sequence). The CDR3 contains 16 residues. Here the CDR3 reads CASSIKGHLVTGEQYF. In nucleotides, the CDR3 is TGTGCCAGTAGTATAAAGGGGCACCTAGTGACCGGCGAGCAGTACTTC.

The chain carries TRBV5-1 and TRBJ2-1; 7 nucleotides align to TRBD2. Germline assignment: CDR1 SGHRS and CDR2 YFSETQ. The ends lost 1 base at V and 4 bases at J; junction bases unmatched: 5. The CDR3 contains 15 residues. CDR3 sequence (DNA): TGCGCCAGCAGCTTGTCGGGAGGTAGTTACAATGAGCAGTTCTTC. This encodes CASSLSGGSYNEQFF.

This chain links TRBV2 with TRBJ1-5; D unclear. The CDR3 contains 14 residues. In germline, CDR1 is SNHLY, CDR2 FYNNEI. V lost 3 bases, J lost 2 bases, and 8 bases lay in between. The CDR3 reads CASSDRVGNQPQHF. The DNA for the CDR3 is TGTGCCAGCAGTGATCGCGTAGGCAATCAGCCCCAGCATTTT.